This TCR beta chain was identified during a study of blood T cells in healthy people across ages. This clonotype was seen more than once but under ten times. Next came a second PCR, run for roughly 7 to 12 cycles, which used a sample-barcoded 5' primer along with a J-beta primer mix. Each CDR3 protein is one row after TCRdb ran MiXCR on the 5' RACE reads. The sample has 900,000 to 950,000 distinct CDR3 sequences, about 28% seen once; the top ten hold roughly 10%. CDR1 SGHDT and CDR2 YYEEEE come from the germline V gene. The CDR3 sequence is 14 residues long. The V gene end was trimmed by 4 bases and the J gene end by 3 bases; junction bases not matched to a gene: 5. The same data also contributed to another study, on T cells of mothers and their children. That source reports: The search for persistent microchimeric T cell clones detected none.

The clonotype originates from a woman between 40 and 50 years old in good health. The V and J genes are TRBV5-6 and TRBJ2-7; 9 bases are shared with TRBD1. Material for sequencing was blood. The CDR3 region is CASSAAGQGYEQYF. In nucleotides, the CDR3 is TGTGCCAGCAGCGCCGCGGGACAGGGCTACGAGCAGTACTTC.